This record looks at one T cell receptor (beta chain) sequence and its context. The antigen remains unidentified. Regarding time point: neoterminal ileum biopsy at postoperative endoscopy, about 6 months after surgery. The table came from immunoSEQ multiplex PCR; TCRdb's copy has only in-frame clones and leaves some out. The table includes about 10,000 clones, 79% detected once. This entry comes from a study of T cell repertoires in ileal Crohn's disease. Study context: Thiopurines (11) or anti-TNF agents (around 17) were given postoperatively to about half. At postoperative colonoscopy, neoterminal ileum biopsies were taken as M6. General study points: Endoscopic recurrence occurred in every patient whose clonality exceeded 26.8%. Endoscopy was done a median roughly 6.9 months after surgery.

The material sequenced was ileal tissue. This TCR derives from an adult with Crohn's disease.

Here the CDR3 reads CASTPGQGLHYEQYF. The DNA of the CDR3 is TGTGCCAGCACCCCCGGACAGGGGCTCCATTACGAGCAGTACTTC. The V gene is TRBV6-5, the J gene TRBJ2-7; 9 bases align to TRBD1. V lost 7 bases, J lost 4 bases, and 11 bases stayed unmatched. This CDR3 comprises 15 residues. Germline V gene data show CDR1 as MNHEY and CDR2 as SVGAGI.